Listed below are T cell receptor beta chains from one sample, sequenced in a study of blood T cells in healthy people across ages. TCRdb itself ran the 5' RACE reads through MiXCR, one entry per CDR3 protein. The sample lists a few hundred thousand distinct CDR3 sequences, 27% occurring once. These same records also appear under a second study, on T cells of mothers and their children.

The specimen sequenced was blood. The receptors originated from a boy aged 2 to 10 in good health. Each CDR3 is given with its conserved first and last residue. D genes are given only for firm matches. Not every row has a clone size; where given, it reads once, few, many or a size class.

clone_size j_call v_call d_call cdr3_nt cdr3_aa
few TRBJ1-1 TRBV12-5 . TGTGCTAGTGGTTTGGGGACAGCCATGAACACTGAAGCTTTCTTT CASGLGTAMNTEAFF
. TRBJ2-7 TRBV27 . TGTGCCAGCAGTTTCACAGGGATCCCCTACGAGCAGTACTTC CASSFTGIPYEQYF
. TRBJ2-7 TRBV9 . TGTGCCAGCAGCGTAGAAGGGAAGGGGGAGCAGTACTTC CASSVEGKGEQYF
few TRBJ2-1 TRBV7-6 TRBD2 TGTGCCAGCAGCTCGCCTAGCGGGAGCTCCTACAATGAGCAGTTCTTC CASSSPSGSSYNEQFF
few TRBJ2-5 TRBV7-2 . TGTGCCAGCAGCTTAGTAGCGGTTGAAGAGACCCAGTACTTC CASSLVAVEETQYF
. TRBJ2-5 TRBV7-2 TRBD2 TGTGCCAGCAGCCGGACTAGCGAACAAGAGACCCAGTACTTC CASSRTSEQETQYF
few TRBJ2-7 TRBV20-1 TRBD1 TGCAGTGCTCTGGGACAGGCATCCTACGAGCAGTACTTC CSALGQASYEQYF
. TRBJ2-5 TRBV7-6 . TGTGCCAGCAGCCCACTCGTCGGAGGCCAAGAGACCCAGTACTTC CASSPLVGGQETQYF
few TRBJ2-1 TRBV29-1 . TGCAGCGTTGAAGCGTCTACAACCTTCTCCTACAATGAGCAGTTCTTC CSVEASTTFSYNEQFF
. TRBJ2-5 TRBV14 TRBD1 TGTGCCAGCAGCAAAGGGACAGCCCCGCGGAAGACCCAGTACTTC CASSKGTAPRKTQYF
many TRBJ2-3 TRBV5-1 . TGCGCCAGCAGCAGCGGGTCCACCCGAGATACGCAGTATTTT CASSSGSTRDTQYF
. TRBJ2-1 TRBV9 TRBD1 TGTGCCAGCAGCCCCCGTACAGGGGGCTTTTACAATGAGCAGTTCTTC CASSPRTGGFYNEQFF
few TRBJ2-1 TRBV5-1 . TGCGCCAGCAGCTTGGCGGTAAAAGGGAATGAGCAGTTCTTC CASSLAVKGNEQFF
. TRBJ2-1 TRBV20-1 . TGCAGTGCTAGATCCTTCTACGAGCAGTGCTTC CSARSFYEQCF
. TRBJ2-7 TRBV27 TRBD1 TGTGCCAGCAGTTTGCGGGACAGGCCCACCTACGAGCAGTACTTC CASSLRDRPTYEQYF
. TRBJ2-5 TRBV6-1 . TGTGCCAGCAGTGAAAGGGGGAGAGAGACCCAGTACTTC CASSERGRETQYF
few TRBJ2-3 TRBV7-9 TRBD1 TGTGCCAGCAGCTACTCCTTACAGGGGACCCAGCCAGATACGCAGTATTTT CASSYSLQGTQPDTQYF